These 9 T cell receptor beta chains came from one sample sequenced in a study of T cell responses to AZD1222 COVID-19 vaccine. Sequencing used immunoSEQ multiplex PCR; TCRdb keeps in-frame clones, though not all of them. The sample yields approximately 100,000 clones, 80% to 90% seen once. The specimen was peripheral blood, collected 28 days after the second AZD1222 dose. These receptors were taken from an adult who received the AZD1222 COVID-19 vaccine.

The J gene is TRBJ1-1, the V gene TRBV2, with a tentative D call TRBD1 (6 bases). The CDR3 has 13 residues. The germline CDR1 and CDR2 sequences are SNHLY and FYNNEI. Deletions cut 5 bases from V and 5 bases from J, with 12 bases between. Written as DNA, the CDR3 is TGTGCCAGCAGTAAGGGGGTCGGGACTGAAGCTTTCTTT. Translation: CASSKGVGTEAFF.

J is TRBJ1-1 and V is TRBV30; D not certain. The germline gives CDR1 GTSNPN, CDR2 SVGIG (reference sequence). This CDR3 is built from 13 residues. The V gene lost 0 bases and the J gene lost 3 bases, with 8 bases spanning the gap. The CDR3 region has the DNA TGTGCCTGGAGTGTTGGCGGGTACACTGAAGCTTTCTTT. The encoded protein is CAWSVGGYTEAFF.

The rearrangement uses TRBV5-8 and TRBJ1-3, with a tentative D call TRBD1 (6 bases). Trimming removed 6 bases from V and 0 bases from J, with 19 bases in between. The CDR3 spans 17 residues. The germline V gene encodes CDR1 SGHTS and CDR2 YDEGEE. The DNA for the CDR3 is TGTGCCAGCACGGGGAGATGGGGGGCCAGCTCTGGAAACACCATATATTTT. It encodes CASTGRWGASSGNTIYF. Filled out from reference TRBV5-8 and TRBJ1-3, the complete variable domain reads EAGVTQSPTHLIKTRGQQATLRCSPISGHTSVYWYQQALGLGLQFLLWYDEGEERNRGNFPPRFSGRQFPNYSSELNVNALELEDSALYLCASTGRWGASSGNTIYFGEGSWLTVV.

The chain joins TRBV28 to TRBJ1-4; D is perhaps TRBD1 (6 bases). Germline-derived CDR1 and CDR2 are MDHEN and SYDVKM. The CDR3 covers 14 residues. Trimming took off 3 bases at V and 8 bases at J, with 13 bases between the two ends. The CDR3 region is CASSFTQGIEKLFF. For the CDR3, the DNA is TGTGCCAGCAGTTTTACGCAGGGGATAGAAAAACTGTTTTTT.

The chain carries TRBV9 and TRBJ1-4; D might be TRBD1 (6 bases). This CDR3 region has 15 residues. Trimming left V 4 bases short and J 4 bases short, with 14 bases between. Germline CDR1 and CDR2: SGDLS and YYNGEE. Here the CDR3 DNA reads TGTGCCAGCAGCCCGAGGGGGGACTTTAATGAAAAACTGTTTTTT. It yields the protein CASSPRGDFNEKLFF.

The chain joins TRBV7-9 to TRBJ1-1, with D possibly being TRBD1 (6 bases). Germline V gene data show CDR1 as SEHNR and CDR2 as FQNEAQ (reference sequence). This CDR3 region has 15 residues. V was cut by 1 base and J by 4 bases, with 13 bases left in between. The CDR3 is CASSLGSGGGTEAFF. The CDR3 DNA follows: TGTGCCAGCAGCTTAGGCTCGGGGGGCGGCACTGAAGCTTTCTTT.

The rearrangement uses TRBV18 and TRBJ2-1, with 7 nucleotides matching TRBD2. CDR1 is KGHSH and CDR2 is LQKENI in the germline V gene. This CDR3 is built from 13 residues. V lost 3 bases, J lost 8 bases, and 4 bases stayed unmatched. The CDR3 nucleotides read TGTGCCAGCTCACCCGGCCTAGCGGATGAGCAGTTCTTC. Encoded protein: CASSPGLADEQFF.

This chain joins TRBV29-1 and TRBJ2-7, with 7 bases aligning to TRBD1. The V and J ends lost 7 bases and 7 bases, in that order; junction bases with no gene match: 10. The length of the CDR3 is 12 residues. Per the germline V gene, CDR1 is SQVTM and CDR2 is ANQGSEA. CDR3 in DNA: TGCAGCGCCCGGGACAGCTCTACGGAGCAGTACTTC. It yields the protein CSARDSSTEQYF.

This clone came up a few times. This sequence joins TRBV7-8 and TRBJ2-1; D tentatively reads TRBD1 or TRBD2 (7 bases each). The CDR3 length is 15 residues. V lost 3 bases to trimming and J lost 7 bases, with 16 bases between them. The germline CDR1 and CDR2 sequences are SGHVS and FQNEAQ. In DNA, the CDR3 is TGTGCCAGCAGCTTCAGGGGGGGCAGGTGGAATGAGCAGTTCTTC. Protein: CASSFRGGRWNEQFF.